This TCR beta chain comes out of a study of cytomegalovirus exposure and HLA in healthy donors. Study as a whole: Unique TCRs numbering about 85 million, obtained from HLA-typed donors, made up an early data release. Regarding the study as a whole: The authors later found TCR association rates varying by HLA locus, with DRB1 most and HLA-C fewest.

Remarks on this clone: Its antigen remains unknown.

The germline V gene has CDR1 MGHRA and CDR2 YSYEKL. The V gene lost 4 bases and the J gene lost 0 bases, with 19 bases spanning the gap. The CDR3 is 18 residues long. The PCR contained 60 Vbeta and 13 Jbeta primers. The method was immunoSEQ multiplex PCR; TCRdb's version includes in-frame clones alone and lacks a portion of them. The listing records more than 200,000 clones. J is TRBJ2-4 and V is TRBV4-1; maybe TRBD2 (6 bases). What was sequenced was PBMCs. This TCR derives from a woman aged 30 to 39 in good health and CMV-seropositive. CDR3 amino acids: CASSRYSPGDLAKNIQYF. The DNA for the CDR3 is TGCGCCAGCAGCCGTTACAGTCCGGGGGATTTAGCCAAAAACATTCAGTACTTC.